This T cell receptor (beta chain) was recorded in a study of shared clonotypes between healthy human individuals. TCRdb keeps only in-frame clones here, not all; method: immunoSEQ multiplex PCR. The repertoire consists of some 2,100,000 clones, with around 95% occurring once and the leading ten covering 0.1% to 0.15%. Trimming at V came to 0 bases and at J to 0 bases, leaving 6 bases not matched to a gene. CDR1 WNHNN and CDR2 SYGVQD come from the germline V gene (reference sequence). The CDR3 extends over 18 amino acids. The material sequenced was naive CD4+ T cells sorted from blood. Described subset: CD45RA+ positively selected. The chain has TRBV10-1 and TRBJ2-1, with 9 bases aligning to TRBD2. This TCR came from a man in his late teens or twenties in good health. DNA of the CDR3: TGCGCCAGCAGTGAGTCGCTAGCGGGACCGAGCTCCTACAATGAGCAGTTCTTC. Translation: CASSESLAGPSSYNEQFF.